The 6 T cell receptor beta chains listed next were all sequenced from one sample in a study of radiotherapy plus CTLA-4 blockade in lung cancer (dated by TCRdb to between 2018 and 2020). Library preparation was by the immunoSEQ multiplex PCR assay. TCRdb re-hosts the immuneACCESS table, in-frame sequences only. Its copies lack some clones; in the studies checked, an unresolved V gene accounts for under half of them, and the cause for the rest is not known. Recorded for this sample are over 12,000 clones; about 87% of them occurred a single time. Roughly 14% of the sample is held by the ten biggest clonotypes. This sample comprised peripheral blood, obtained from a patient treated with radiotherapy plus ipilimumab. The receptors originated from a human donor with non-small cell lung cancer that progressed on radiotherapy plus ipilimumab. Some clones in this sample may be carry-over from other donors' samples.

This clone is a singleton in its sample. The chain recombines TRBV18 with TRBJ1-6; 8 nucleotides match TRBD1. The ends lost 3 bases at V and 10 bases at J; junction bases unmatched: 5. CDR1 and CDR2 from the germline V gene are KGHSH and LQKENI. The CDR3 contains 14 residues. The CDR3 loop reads CASSPSQGDSPLHF. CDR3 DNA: TGTGCCAGCTCACCTTCACAGGGGGACTCACCCCTCCACTTT.

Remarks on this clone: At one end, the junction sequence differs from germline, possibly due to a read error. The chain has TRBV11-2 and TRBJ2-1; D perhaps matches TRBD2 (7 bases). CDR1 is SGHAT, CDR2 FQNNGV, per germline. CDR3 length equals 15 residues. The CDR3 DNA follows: TGTGCCAGCAGTTTAGAGGGGGGGAGGGCCGCGGAGCAGTTCTTC. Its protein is CASSLEGGRAAEQFF.

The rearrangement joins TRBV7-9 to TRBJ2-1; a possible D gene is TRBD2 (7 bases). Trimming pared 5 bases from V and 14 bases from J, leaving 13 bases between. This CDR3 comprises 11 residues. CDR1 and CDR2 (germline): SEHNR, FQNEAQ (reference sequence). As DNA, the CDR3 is TGTGCCAGCAGCCCCCGGGGGGCGGAGTTCTTC. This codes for CASSPRGAEFF. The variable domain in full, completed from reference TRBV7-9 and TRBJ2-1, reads DTGVSQNPRHKITKRGQNVTFRCDPISEHNRLYWYRQTLGQGPEFLTYFQNEAQLEKSRLLSDRFSAERPKGSFSTLEIQRTEQGDSAMYLCASSPRGAEFFGPGTRLTVL.

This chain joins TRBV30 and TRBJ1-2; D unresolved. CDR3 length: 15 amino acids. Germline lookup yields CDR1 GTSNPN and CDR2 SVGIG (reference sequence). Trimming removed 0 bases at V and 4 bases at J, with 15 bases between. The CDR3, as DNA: TGTGCCTGGAGTGTACAAAAGACATTGGCCTATGGCTACACCTTC. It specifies CAWSVQKTLAYGYTF.

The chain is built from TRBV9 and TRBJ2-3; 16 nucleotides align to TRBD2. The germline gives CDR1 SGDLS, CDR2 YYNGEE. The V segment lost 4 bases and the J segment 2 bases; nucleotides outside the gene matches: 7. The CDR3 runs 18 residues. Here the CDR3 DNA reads TGTGCCAGCAGCCGTAGTGGGACTAGCGGGAGGGACACAGATACGCAGTATTTT. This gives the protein CASSRSGTSGRDTDTQYF.

The CDR3 sequence is CASSGTGRNIQYF. CDR3 coding DNA: TGTGCCAGCAGTGGAACAGGGCGAAACATTCAGTACTTC. This chain connects TRBV2 to TRBJ2-4; maybe TRBD1 (6 bases). The CDR3 spans 13 residues. The germline CDR1 and CDR2 sequences are SNHLY and FYNNEI. The V gene lost 4 bases and the J gene lost 6 bases, with 10 bases spanning the gap.